What follows are 17 T cell receptor beta chains derived from one specimen sequenced in a study of T cells in tuberculosis. The assay was immunoSEQ multiplex PCR, and TCRdb's table has in-frame clones only and misses some. This table holds about 35,000 clones, 93% found once. As for time point: new active TB diagnosis, blood taken before or within 7 days of starting treatment. The sample in question was PBMCs, obtained at tuberculosis diagnosis. These receptors all come from an adult with tuberculosis.

V is TRBV2 and J is TRBJ2-3; 10 bases are a match to TRBD2. After removal of 1 base from V and 3 bases from J, the junction contained 4 bases not matched to a gene. This CDR3 region has 16 residues. Germline CDR1 and CDR2: SNHLY and FYNNEI. The CDR3 DNA is TGTGCCAGCAGTGAAGAGCGGGGGGGCTTAACAGATACGCAGTATTTT. Translating it yields CASSEERGGLTDTQYF.

The V gene is TRBV5-6, the J gene TRBJ2-7; perhaps TRBD1 as D (5 bases). Trimming removed 6 bases at V and 3 bases at J, with 16 bases between. Germline-derived CDR1 and CDR2 are SGHDT and YYEEEE. CDR3 length equals 14 residues. The DNA of the CDR3 is TGTGCCAGCATGACAAAAGGGGTTATCTACGAGCAGTACTTC. As protein: CASMTKGVIYEQYF.

For this clone: The germline gene is not matched at one end of the junction; a read error may be the cause. This rearrangement joins TRBV11-2 to TRBJ1-1; D gene uncertain. CDR3 length equals 16 residues. Germline CDR1 and CDR2: SGHAT and FQNNGV. The CDR3 reads CASSLAQWGGNTEAFF. In nucleotides, the CDR3 is TGTGCCAGCAGTTTAGCTCAGTGGGGAGGGAACACTGAAGCTTTCTTT.

CDR3 sequence (DNA): TGTGCCAGCTCCCCAGGGACAGGTGAAGGCTACACCTTC. Residues: CASSPGTGEGYTF. The V and J genes are TRBV18 and TRBJ1-2; 8 bases line up with TRBD1. Germline lookup yields CDR1 KGHSH and CDR2 LQKENI. The CDR3 covers 13 residues. With 6 bases clipped from V and 8 bases from J, the junction kept 8 bases outside the gene matches. Complete variable domain (other parts from reference TRBV18 and TRBJ1-2): NAGVMQNPRHLVRRRGQEARLRCSPMKGHSHVYWYRQLPEEGLKFMVYLQKENIIDESGMPKERFSAEFPKEGPSILRIQQVVRGDSAAYFCASSPGTGEGYTFGSGTRLTVV.

The chain carries TRBV10-3 and TRBJ2-3; the D gene is possibly TRBD2 (6 bases). V lost 4 bases and J 4 bases, leaving 12 bases between the germline ends. Germline V gives CDR1 ENHRY, CDR2 SYGVKD. The CDR3 contains 14 residues. The CDR3 DNA sequence: TGTGCCATCAGTGGGACTACAAACTCAGATACGCAGTATTTT. The encoded protein is CAISGTTNSDTQYF.

This clone appeared a few times. V usage is TRBV5-6 and J usage is TRBJ2-7; D perhaps matches TRBD2 (7 bases). Germline assignment: CDR1 SGHDT and CDR2 YYEEEE. The germline V and J ends were trimmed by 0 bases and 4 bases, with 14 bases remaining between them. CDR3 length: 15 residues. Here the CDR3 DNA reads TGTGCCAGCAGCTTGGAGGGGGGGCTATCATACGAGCAGTACTTC. Protein product: CASSLEGGLSYEQYF.

The rearrangement links TRBV30 to TRBJ2-5; 12 nucleotides align to TRBD2. The trim removed 0 bases at V and 5 bases at J, leaving 13 bases unmatched. The CDR3 covers 18 residues. Per the germline V gene, CDR1 is GTSNPN and CDR2 is SVGIG (reference sequence). The CDR3 bases are TGTGCCTGGAGTGTGAAAGGACTAGCGGGATCTGGGGGGGAGACCCAGTACTTC. This codes for CAWSVKGLAGSGGETQYF.

This clone was counted a few times. The rearrangement joins TRBV11-3 to TRBJ1-1; maybe TRBD1 (6 bases). Germline loops: CDR1 SGHNT, CDR2 YENEEA. The germline V and J ends were trimmed by 4 bases and 4 bases, with 13 bases remaining between them. CDR3 length equals 14 residues. The CDR3, as DNA: TGTGCCAGCAGCTCGGGACAAGTTGGCACTGAAGCTTTCTTT. This codes for CASSSGQVGTEAFF.

V usage is TRBV6-5 and J usage is TRBJ2-6; no definite D call. V shed 2 bases and J shed 2 bases, with 10 bases lying between them. In germline, CDR1 is MNHEY, CDR2 SVGAGI. CDR3 length: 16 amino acids. CDR3 sequence (DNA): TGTGCCAGCAGTTACGACTTTAGAGCTGGGGCCAACGTCCTGACTTTC. Translating it yields CASSYDFRAGANVLTF.

The chain combines TRBV19 with TRBJ1-3; TRBD1 matches 7 bases. CDR3 length equals 13 residues. Trimming removed 10 bases from V and 1 base from J; junction bases left unmatched: 4. Germline V gene sequence: CDR1 LNHDA, CDR2 SQIVND (reference sequence). The chain's CDR3 is CATGGISGNTIYF. The CDR3 nucleotides are TGTGCCACAGGGGGGATATCTGGAAACACCATATATTTT.

This chain joins TRBV10-3 and TRBJ1-2; TRBD1 might be the D (6 bases). Germline V gene sequence: CDR1 ENHRY, CDR2 SYGVKD. V was shortened by 7 bases and J by 5 bases, with 23 bases between the two germline ends. The CDR3 loop spans 16 amino acids. Here the CDR3 DNA reads TGTGCCATCAACCCGACCCCCAAGGACAGTCCATATGGCTACACCTTC. Amino acid sequence: CAINPTPKDSPYGYTF.

The chain couples TRBV2 to TRBJ1-1, with unresolved D. Trimming shortened V by 4 bases and J by 7 bases, and 7 bases separated the two germline ends. CDR1 and CDR2 (germline): SNHLY, FYNNEI. CDR3 length equals 11 residues. The CDR3 sequence: CASSAAGEAFF. The CDR3, as DNA: TGTGCCAGCAGTGCGGCGGGTGAAGCTTTCTTT.

The gene calls are TRBV5-8 and TRBJ1-6, with a tentative D call TRBD1 (6 bases). The CDR3 extends over 14 amino acids. V lost 7 bases to trimming and J lost 7 bases, with 15 bases between them. The germline V gene encodes CDR1 SGHTS and CDR2 YDEGEE. CDR3: CASPRAGDNSPLHF. The CDR3 nucleotides read TGTGCCAGCCCTCGGGCAGGGGACAATTCACCCCTCCACTTT.

The J gene is TRBJ2-7, the V gene TRBV19; TRBD1 matches 11 bases. CDR3 length equals 13 residues. Trimming took 9 bases from V and 2 from J; bases not matched to a gene: 3. In germline, CDR1 is LNHDA, CDR2 SQIVND (reference sequence). The CDR3 loop reads CASGTGGAYEQYF. CDR3 bases: TGTGCCAGCGGGACAGGGGGGGCCTACGAGCAGTACTTC. The full variable domain, in which reference TRBV19 and TRBJ2-7 provide the parts outside the CDR3, is DGGITQSPKYLFRKEGQNVTLSCEQNLNHDAMYWYRQDPGQGLRLIYYSQIVNDFQKGDIAEGYSVSREKKESFPLTVTSAQKNPTAFYLCASGTGGAYEQYFGPGTRLTVT.

This chain's CDR3 is CAIRTGGHTEAFF. In DNA form, the CDR3 reads TGTGCCATCAGGACAGGGGGACACACTGAAGCTTTCTTT. The V call is TRBV10-3, the J call TRBJ1-1; 9 positions agree with TRBD1. Germline V lookup: CDR1 ENHRY, CDR2 SYGVKD. CDR3 length: 13 amino acids. J gave up 3 bases and V 6 bases, and 2 bases lay outside the gene matches.

The V gene is TRBV5-4, the J gene TRBJ2-5, with 12 bases that match TRBD2. V lost 3 bases, J lost 5 bases, and 11 bases stayed unmatched. The CDR3 totals 17 residues. Germline lookup yields CDR1 SGHNT and CDR2 YYREEE (reference sequence). The CDR3 nucleotides read TGTGCCAGCAGCTCCTCTTCTAGCGGGAGGGCCGGGGAGACCCAGTACTTC. As protein: CASSSSSSGRAGETQYF.

The chain combines TRBV7-8 with TRBJ1-1; TRBD1 might be the D (5 bases). Germline V gives CDR1 SGHVS, CDR2 FQNEAQ. This CDR3 has 12 residues. Trimming stripped 0 bases from V and 8 bases from J, with 7 bases between. CDR3 in amino acids: CASSLAGGEAFF. The CDR3 DNA reads TGTGCCAGCAGCTTAGCGGGGGGGGAAGCTTTCTTT.